The 8 T cell receptor beta chains below come from one sample, sequenced in a study of T cell responses to AZD1222 COVID-19 vaccine. Sequencing used immunoSEQ multiplex PCR; TCRdb keeps in-frame clones, though not all of them. The repertoire holds 90,000 to 120,000 clones, with about 92% as singletons. The sequencing here drew on peripheral blood, taken on day 0 of MenACWY control vaccination. The receptor set was obtained from an adult in good health.

The V and J genes are TRBV5-1 and TRBJ2-2; no definite D call. This CDR3 has 14 amino acids. Trimming cost V 4 bases and J 1 base, with 8 bases left between them. CDR1 and CDR2 (germline): SGHRS, YFSETQ. The CDR3 loop is CASSPELNTGELFF. The DNA of the CDR3 is TGCGCCAGCAGCCCTGAATTGAACACCGGGGAGCTGTTTTTT.

The chain couples TRBV11-2 to TRBJ2-7, with a weak D call TRBD2 (6 bases). This CDR3 region has 13 residues. V was trimmed by 1 base and J by 7 bases, leaving 11 bases between them. Germline CDR1 is SGHAT and CDR2 is FQNNGV. The CDR3 region is CASSLVGGWEQYF. The CDR3 DNA reads as TGTGCCAGCAGCTTAGTCGGAGGGTGGGAGCAGTACTTC.

The V gene is TRBV3-1 (or the pseudogene TRBV3-2), the J gene TRBJ2-6; D remains unclear. Trimming took off 1 base at V and 4 bases at J, with 8 bases between the two ends. The CDR3 consists of 15 residues. CDR1 is LGHDT, CDR2 YNNKEL, per germline (reference sequence). CDR3 sequence reads: CASSQAQPGANVLTF. CDR3 bases: TGTGCCAGCAGCCAAGCGCAACCCGGGGCCAACGTCCTGACTTTC.

The chain recombines TRBV6-1 with TRBJ1-5; weak D call: TRBD1 (6 bases). This CDR3 region has 16 residues. The ends were cut back, 3 bases at V and 1 base at J, with 13 bases in the middle. The germline CDR1 and CDR2 sequences are MNHNS and SASEGT. The CDR3 bases are TGTGCCAGCAGTGAGATACAGGGTCGCAGCAATCAGCCCCAGCATTTT. This translates into CASSEIQGRSNQPQHF.

V is TRBV6-5 and J is TRBJ2-7; 7 bases are shared with TRBD1. V was pared by 0 bases and J by 5 bases, with 7 bases of the junction left unmatched. Germline CDR1 is MNHEY and CDR2 is SVGAGI. The CDR3 is made up of 15 amino acids. As DNA, the CDR3 is TGTGCCAGCAGTTACTCGGGAGACAGGGACAACGAGCAGTACTTC. Protein: CASSYSGDRDNEQYF.

The chain is built from TRBV11-2 and TRBJ1-6, with a weak D call TRBD1 (5 bases). The ends were cut back, 5 bases at V and 0 bases at J, with 14 bases in the middle. Looked up from germline, CDR1 is SGHAT and CDR2 is FQNNGV. This CDR3 is 17 amino acids long. The CDR3 is CASSPNGGSSYNSPLHF. As DNA, the CDR3 is TGTGCCAGCAGCCCGAATGGGGGGAGCTCCTATAATTCACCCCTCCACTTT. Variable domain in full (rest from reference TRBV11-2 and TRBJ1-6): EAGVAQSPRYKIIEKRQSVAFWCNPISGHATLYWYQQILGQGPKLLIQFQNNGVVDDSQLPKDRFSAERLKGVDSTLKIQPAKLEDSAVYLCASSPNGGSSYNSPLHFGNGTRLTVT.

This clone showed up just a few times. This chain joins TRBV30 and TRBJ2-6; D gene ambiguous. The CDR3 covers 15 residues. V gave up 0 bases and J gave up 0 bases, with 6 bases separating them. The germline V gene encodes CDR1 GTSNPN and CDR2 SVGIG (reference sequence). CDR3 residues: CAWSVRNSGANVLTF. The CDR3 region has the DNA TGTGCCTGGAGTGTAAGGAACTCTGGGGCCAACGTCCTGACTTTC.

This clone was observed once. The rearrangement joins TRBV29-1 to TRBJ2-3; 7 nucleotides line up with TRBD1. CDR3 length: 13 amino acids. Germline CDR1 is SQVTM and CDR2 is ANQGSEA. The V and J ends lost 6 bases and 0 bases, in that order; junction bases with no gene match: 3. CDR3 in DNA: TGCAGCGTCCTGACAGGGAGCACAGATACGCAGTATTTT. Translation: CSVLTGSTDTQYF.